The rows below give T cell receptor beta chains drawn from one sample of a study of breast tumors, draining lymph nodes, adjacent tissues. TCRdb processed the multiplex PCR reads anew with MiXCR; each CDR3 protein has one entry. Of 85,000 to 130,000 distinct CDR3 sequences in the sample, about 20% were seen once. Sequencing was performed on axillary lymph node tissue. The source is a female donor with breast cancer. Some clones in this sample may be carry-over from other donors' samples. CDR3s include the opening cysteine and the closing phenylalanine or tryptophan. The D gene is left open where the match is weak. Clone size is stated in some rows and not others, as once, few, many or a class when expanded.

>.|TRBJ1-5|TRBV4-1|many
CASSQGGRKGNQPQHF
TGCGCCAGCAGCCAAGGGGGGAGAAAAGGCAATCAGCCCCAGCATTTT
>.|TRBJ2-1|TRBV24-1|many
CATASTRAAYNEQFF
TGTGCCACCGCTTCCACGCGGGCTGCATACAATGAGCAGTTCTTC
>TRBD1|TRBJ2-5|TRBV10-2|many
CASRGTGVETQYF
TGCGCCAGCAGGGGGACAGGGGTTGAGACCCAGTACTTC
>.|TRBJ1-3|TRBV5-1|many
CASRESGNTIYF
TGCGCCAGCAGGGAGTCTGGAAACACCATATATTTT
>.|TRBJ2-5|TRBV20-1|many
CSGGGLETQYF
TGCAGTGGGGGCGGGTTAGAGACCCAGTACTTC
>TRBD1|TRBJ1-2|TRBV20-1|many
CSAREPTGSYGYTF
TGCAGTGCTAGAGAGCCGACAGGGAGCTATGGCTACACCTTC
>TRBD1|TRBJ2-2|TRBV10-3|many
CAISPSKGASTGELFF
TGTGCCATCAGTCCCAGTAAGGGGGCTTCGACCGGGGAGCTGTTTTTT
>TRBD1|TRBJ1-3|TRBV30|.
CAWSLWTGMSGNTIYF
TGTGCCTGGAGTTTGTGGACAGGGATGTCTGGAAACACCATATATTTT
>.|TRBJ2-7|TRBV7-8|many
CASSLAGPGSIYEQYF
TGTGCCAGCAGCTTAGCGGGGCCAGGGAGTATCTACGAGCAGTACTTC
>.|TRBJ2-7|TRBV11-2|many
CASSRSRGSAEQYF
TGTGCCAGCAGCCGAAGCAGGGGCTCCGCCGAGCAGTACTTC
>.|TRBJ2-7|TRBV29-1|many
CSVSGTAFYEQYF
TGCAGCGTCTCGGGGACGGCCTTTTACGAGCAGTACTTC
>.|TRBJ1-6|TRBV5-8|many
CASSPYTSNSPLHF
TGTGCCAGCAGTCCTTATACTTCGAATTCACCCCTCCACTTT
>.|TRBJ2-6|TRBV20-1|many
CSARLMTTGANVLTF
TGCAGTGCTAGACTTATGACAACTGGGGCCAACGTCCTGACTTTC
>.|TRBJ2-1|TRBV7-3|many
CASSLTAGPGGEQFF
TGTGCCAGCAGCTTAACAGCGGGTCCCGGGGGTGAGCAGTTCTTC
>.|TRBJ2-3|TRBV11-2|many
CASSEGTLADTQYF
TGTGCCAGCAGCGAAGGGACTCTGGCAGATACGCAGTATTTT
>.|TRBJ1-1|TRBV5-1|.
CASSLGGWAEAFF
TGCGCCAGCAGCTTAGGGGGGTGGGCTGAAGCTTTCTTT
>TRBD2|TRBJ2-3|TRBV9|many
CASSVPAGGSETQYF
TGTGCCAGCAGCGTTCCAGCGGGAGGTTCGGAGACGCAGTATTTT
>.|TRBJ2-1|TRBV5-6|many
CASSLMSYNEQFF
TGTGCCAGCAGCTTGATGTCCTACAATGAGCAGTTCTTC
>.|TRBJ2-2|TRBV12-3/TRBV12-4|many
CASRSGTPKGGELFF
TGTGCCAGCAGATCCGGGACCCCTAAGGGCGGGGAGCTGTTTTTT
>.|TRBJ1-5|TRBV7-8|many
CASSPRRWLIADQPQHF
TGTGCCAGCAGCCCGCGCAGGTGGTTAATTGCTGATCAGCCCCAGCATTTT
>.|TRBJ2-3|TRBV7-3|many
CASSWESTDTQYF
TGTGCCAGCAGCTGGGAGAGCACAGATACGCAGTATTTT
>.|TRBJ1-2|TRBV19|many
CASRKPDRSYGYTF
TGTGCCAGTAGAAAACCGGATCGATCCTATGGCTACACCTTC
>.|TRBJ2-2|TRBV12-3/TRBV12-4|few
CASKVFGDAGELFF
TGTGCCAGCAAAGTTTTCGGGGACGCCGGGGAGCTGTTTTTT
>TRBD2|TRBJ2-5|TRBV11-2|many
CASSLRLAGEETQYF
TGTGCCAGCAGCTTGAGACTAGCGGGGGAGGAGACCCAGTACTTC
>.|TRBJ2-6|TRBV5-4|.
CASSPRGLNSGANVLTF
TGTGCCAGCAGCCCACGAGGACTAAACTCTGGGGCCAACGTCCTGACTTTC
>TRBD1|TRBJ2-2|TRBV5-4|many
CASSSHRGRGTGELFF
TGTGCCAGCAGCTCCCACAGGGGGCGAGGCACCGGGGAGCTGTTTTTT
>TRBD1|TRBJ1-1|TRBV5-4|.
CASSRGQGRVNTEAFF
TGTGCCAGCAGCAGGGGACAGGGGAGGGTGAACACTGAAGCTTTCTTT
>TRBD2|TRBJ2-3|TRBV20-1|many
CSASTPGTSGADTQYF
TGCAGTGCTAGTACACCTGGGACTAGCGGCGCAGATACGCAGTATTTT
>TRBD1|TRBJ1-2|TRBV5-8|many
CASSLLTGGDYGYTF
TGTGCCAGCAGCTTGTTGACAGGGGGCGACTATGGCTACACCTTC
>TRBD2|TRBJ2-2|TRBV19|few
CASSILAGGTAGELFF
TGTGCCAGTAGTATACTAGCGGGAGGGACGGCCGGGGAGCTGTTTTTT
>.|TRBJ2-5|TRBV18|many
CASSPRGQYF
TGTGCCAGCTCACCGAGGGGCCAGTACTTC
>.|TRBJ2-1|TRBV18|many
CASSETTEEFF
TGTGCCAGCTCAGAGACTACCGAGGAGTTCTTC
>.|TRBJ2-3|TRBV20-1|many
CSARASGADTQYF
TGCAGTGCTAGAGCCTCAGGGGCAGATACGCAGTATTTT
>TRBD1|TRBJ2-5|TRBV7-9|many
CASSSRARGPETQYF
TGTGCCAGCAGCTCAAGGGCCAGGGGGCCAGAGACCCAGTACTTC
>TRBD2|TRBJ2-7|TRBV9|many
CASSAKGLAGIYEQYF
TGTGCCAGCAGCGCGAAGGGACTAGCGGGAATTTACGAGCAGTACTTC
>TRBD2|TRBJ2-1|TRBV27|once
CASSSRGGGLVEQLF
TGTGCCAGCAGTTCTCGGGGGGGCGGGTTGGTTGAGCAGCTCTTC
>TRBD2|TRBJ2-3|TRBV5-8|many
CASSFRPSGRQTDTQYF
TGTGCCAGCAGCTTTCGACCTAGCGGGAGGCAAACAGATACGCAGTATTTT
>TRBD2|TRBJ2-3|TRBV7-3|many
CASSATGLADTQYF
TGTGCCAGCAGCGCAACGGGACTAGCAGATACGCAGTATTTT
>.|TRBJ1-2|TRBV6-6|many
CASSSSNRNSYGYTF
TGTGCCAGCAGTTCATCTAACAGGAATAGCTATGGCTACACCTTC
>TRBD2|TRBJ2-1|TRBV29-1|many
CSVWTSGSRYEQFF
TGCAGCGTTTGGACTAGCGGGAGTCGCTATGAGCAGTTCTTC
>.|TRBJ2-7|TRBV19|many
CASSMGLAGEQYF
TGTGCCAGTAGTATGGGCCTAGCCGGCGAGCAGTACTTC
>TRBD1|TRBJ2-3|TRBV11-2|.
CASSLGDSSTPQYF
TGTGCCAGCAGCTTAGGGGACAGCTCAACACCGCAGTATTTT
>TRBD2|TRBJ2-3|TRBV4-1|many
CASSQARTSGVTDTQYF
TGCGCCAGCAGCCAAGCGCGGACTAGCGGGGTCACAGATACGCAGTATTTT
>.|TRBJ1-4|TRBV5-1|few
CASSSGIGRDNEKLFF
TGCGCCAGCAGCTCTGGGATTGGCAGGGATAATGAAAAACTGTTTTTT